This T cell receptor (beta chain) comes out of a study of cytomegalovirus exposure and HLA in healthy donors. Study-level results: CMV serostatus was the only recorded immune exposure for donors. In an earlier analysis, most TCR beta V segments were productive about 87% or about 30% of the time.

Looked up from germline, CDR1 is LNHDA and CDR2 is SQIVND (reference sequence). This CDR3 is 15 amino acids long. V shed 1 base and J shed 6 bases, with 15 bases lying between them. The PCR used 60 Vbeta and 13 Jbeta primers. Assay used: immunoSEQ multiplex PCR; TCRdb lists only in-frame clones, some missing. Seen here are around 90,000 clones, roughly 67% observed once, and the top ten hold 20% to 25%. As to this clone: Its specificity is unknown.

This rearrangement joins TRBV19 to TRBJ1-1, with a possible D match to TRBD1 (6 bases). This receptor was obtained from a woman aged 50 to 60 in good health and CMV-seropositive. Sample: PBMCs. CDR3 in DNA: TGTGCCAGTAGTATAGTAGCAGGGGTCGAGTCTGAAGCTTTCTTT. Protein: CASSIVAGVESEAFF.